Sequencing of this TCR beta chain was carried out in a study of blood T cell repertoires in COVID-19. For the study at large: Italy, Spain and the United States were the sources of the convalescent and acute COVID-19 samples. T cells, B-cell-depleted T cells, or PBMCs provided the cDNA or gDNA that served as material.

As processed by the authors: Amplification from reference gene primers served as the basis for estimated nucleated cell counts. Generated by immunoSEQ multiplex PCR, the TCRdb table keeps only in-frame clones and is missing some. Clone size and V and J calls were adopted from that table, with D and trimming inferred from the DNA. In the table there are 120,000 to 150,000 clones, 70% to 90% of which are singletons. The germline V gene has CDR1 SGDLS and CDR2 YYNGEE. This CDR3 has 15 amino acids. Unmatched junction bases numbered 7, after V lost 4 bases and J lost 4 bases. The V and J genes are TRBV9 and TRBJ2-1, with 8 bases aligning to TRBD2. The receptor's source is a man in his fifties or sixties with active or convalescent COVID-19. Input material: peripheral blood. The CDR3 DNA sequence: TGTGCCAGCAGCCCGAGAGCGGGGGCTTACAATGAGCAGTTCTTC. This sequence encodes CASSPRAGAYNEQFF.